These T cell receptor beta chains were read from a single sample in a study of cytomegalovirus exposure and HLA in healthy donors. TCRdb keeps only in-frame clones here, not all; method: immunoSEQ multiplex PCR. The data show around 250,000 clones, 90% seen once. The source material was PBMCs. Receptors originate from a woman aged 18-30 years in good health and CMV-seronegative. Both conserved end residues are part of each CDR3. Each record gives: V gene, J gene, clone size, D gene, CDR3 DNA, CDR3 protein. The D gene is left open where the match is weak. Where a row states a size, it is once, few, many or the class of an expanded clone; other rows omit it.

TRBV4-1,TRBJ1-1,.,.,TGCGCCAGCAGCCCAACACAGGGGAACACTGAAGCTTTCTTT,CASSPTQGNTEAFF
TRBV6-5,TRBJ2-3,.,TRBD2,TGTGCCAGCAGTTACGGGGCGGGGGACACAGATACGCAGTATTTT,CASSYGAGDTDTQYF
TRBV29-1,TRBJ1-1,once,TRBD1,TGCAGCGTCCTGGGACAGGGGAACACTGAAGCTTTCTTT,CSVLGQGNTEAFF
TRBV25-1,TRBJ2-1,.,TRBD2,TGTGCCAGCAGTGAATTAAGCGGGGGGTCCTACAATGAGCAGTTCTTC,CASSELSGGSYNEQFF
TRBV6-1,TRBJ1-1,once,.,TGTGCCAGCAGTGAATTAGCGGCACAGGCGAACACTGAAGCTTTCTTT,CASSELAAQANTEAFF
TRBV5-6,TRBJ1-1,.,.,TGTGCCAGCAGCTTAAGCTGGAACACTGAAGCTTTCTTT,CASSLSWNTEAFF
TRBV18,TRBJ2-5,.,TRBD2,TGTGCCAGCTCACCCCGGATTGGGGGAGGGCAAGAGACCCAGTACTTC,CASSPRIGGGQETQYF
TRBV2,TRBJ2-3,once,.,TGTGCCAGCAAAACGGGGGGCCCCACAGATACGCAGTATTTT,CASKTGGPTDTQYF
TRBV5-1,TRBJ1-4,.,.,TGCGCCAGCAGCTTCACCAGCCAGGGGAGTAATGAAAAACTGTTTTTT,CASSFTSQGSNEKLFF
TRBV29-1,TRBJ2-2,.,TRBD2,TGCAGCGTCCTACTAGCGGGGGCTATTCCGAACACCGGGGAGCTGTTTTTT,CSVLLAGAIPNTGELFF
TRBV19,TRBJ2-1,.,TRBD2,TGTGCCAGTATGAGTCGGCGGGGGGCTTACAATGAGCAGTTCTTC,CASMSRRGAYNEQFF
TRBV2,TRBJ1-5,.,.,TGTGCCAGCAGTGAAGGGACATCTTCCCATCAGCCCCAGCATTTT,CASSEGTSSHQPQHF
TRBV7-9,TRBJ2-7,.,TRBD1,TGTGCCAGCAGCCCACAGGGGGGACCCTACGAGCAGTACTTC,CASSPQGGPYEQYF
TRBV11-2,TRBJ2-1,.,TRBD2,TGTGCCAGCAGCTTATTACGCGGACTAGCGGGGGGCGATGAGCAGTTCTTC,CASSLLRGLAGGDEQFF
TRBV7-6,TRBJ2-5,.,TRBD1,TGTGCCAGCCGCCAGGGGGCGCGGGAGACCCAGTACTTC,CASRQGARETQYF
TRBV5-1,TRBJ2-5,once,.,TGCGCCAGCAGCTTAGCTAGGCAAGAGACCCAGTACTTC,CASSLARQETQYF
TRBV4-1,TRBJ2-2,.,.,TGCGCCAGCAGCCAAGATGCGGGACTCAACACCGGGGAGCTGTTTTTT,CASSQDAGLNTGELFF